The 30 T cell receptor beta chains below come from one sample, sequenced in a study of cytomegalovirus exposure and HLA in healthy donors. It was with 60 Vbeta and 13 Jbeta primers that the PCR ran. Sequencing was performed with immunoSEQ multiplex PCR; in TCRdb, only in-frame clones are kept and a portion is missing. Of about 100,000 clones listed, around 82% are singletons. The sequenced material came from PBMCs. The source of these receptors is a woman aged 45 to 65 in good health and CMV-seropositive.

This chain uses TRBV27 with TRBJ2-7; D may be TRBD2 (7 bases). Between the trimmed V and J ends, which lost 6 bases and 2 bases, there was a span of 17 bases. Germline V gives CDR1 MNHEY, CDR2 SMNVEV (reference sequence). The CDR3 loop spans 15 amino acids. The CDR3 spells CASRSQGGLPYEQYF. For the CDR3, the DNA is TGTGCCAGCAGATCCCAAGGGGGACTACCCTACGAGCAGTACTTC.

This clone has just one count. The chain links TRBV11-1 to TRBJ2-7; 10 positions match TRBD1. V trimming: 4 bases; J trimming: 0 bases; junction bases outside the gene matches: 3. CDR3 length: 15 residues. Germline values: CDR1 SGHAT, CDR2 FQDESV (reference sequence). The CDR3 loop is CASSWDRGSSYEQYF. As DNA, the CDR3 is TGTGCCAGCAGCTGGGACAGGGGCAGCTCCTACGAGCAGTACTTC. The entire variable domain, with the rest obtained from reference TRBV11-1 and TRBJ2-7, is as follows: EAEVAQSPRYKITEKSQAVAFWCDPISGHATLYWYRQILGQGPELLVQFQDESVVDDSQLPKDRFSAERLKGVDSTLKIQPAELGDSAMYLCASSWDRGSSYEQYFGPGTRLTVT.

This clone came up a few times. The gene calls are TRBV9 and TRBJ1-1; D gene uncertain. Trimming left V 4 bases short and J 3 bases short, with 16 bases between. The CDR3 spans 15 residues. Germline CDR1 is SGDLS and CDR2 is YYNGEE. The CDR3, as DNA: TGTGCCAGCAGCACACGGGGAGGGTGGGACACTGAAGCTTTCTTT. Its protein is CASSTRGGWDTEAFF.

This clone is a singleton in its sample. The chain carries TRBV18 and TRBJ2-2; weak D call: TRBD1 (6 bases). Trimming removed 3 bases from V and 4 bases from J, with 9 bases in between. CDR3 length equals 14 residues. Per germline, CDR1 KGHSH and CDR2 LQKENI. CDR3 DNA sequence: TGTGCCAGCTCACCCCAGGGGTCCACCGGGGAGCTGTTTTTT. Translated, it gives CASSPQGSTGELFF.

V usage is TRBV18 and J usage is TRBJ2-7; D gene ambiguous. Per the germline V gene, CDR1 is KGHSH and CDR2 is LQKENI. The CDR3 sequence is 17 residues long. Deletions cut 2 bases from V and 0 bases from J, with 17 bases between. In DNA, the CDR3 is TGTGCCAGCTCACCAATATATTCGTCTAGGAGCTCCTACGAGCAGTACTTC. The encoded protein is CASSPIYSSRSSYEQYF.

In nucleotides, the CDR3 is TGTGCCAGCAGCTTGGTAGGCGGGCCATTCCAGTTCTTC. The encoded protein is CASSLVGGPFQFF. The chain couples TRBV5-4 to TRBJ2-1; possibly TRBD2 for D (5 bases). Germline V gene data show CDR1 as SGHNT and CDR2 as YYREEE (reference sequence). Trimming pared 0 bases from V and 13 bases from J, leaving 14 bases between. The CDR3 totals 13 residues.

The CDR3 region is CASSYSNRGRNTEAFF. The CDR3, as DNA: TGCGCCAGCAGCTATTCTAACAGGGGCCGAAACACTGAAGCTTTCTTT. V usage is TRBV5-1 and J usage is TRBJ1-1; 7 nucleotides match TRBD1. V was clipped by 3 bases and J by 2 bases; unmatched bases: 10. The germline gives CDR1 SGHRS, CDR2 YFSETQ. The CDR3 contains 16 residues. The entire variable domain, with the rest obtained from reference TRBV5-1 and TRBJ1-1, is as follows: KAGVTQTPRYLIKTRGQQVTLSCSPISGHRSVSWYQQTPGQGLQFLFEYFSETQRNKGNFPGRFSGRQFSNSRSEMNVSTLELGDSALYLCASSYSNRGRNTEAFFGQGTRLTVV.

This clone has only a few counts. CDR3 DNA sequence: TGTGCCAGCAAGTCGGGACAGGCTCGCAATCAGCCCCAGCATTTT. This gives the protein CASKSGQARNQPQHF. The rearrangement links TRBV6-1 to TRBJ1-5, with 8 bases aligning to TRBD1. This CDR3 region has 15 residues. Germline V CDR1 and CDR2: MNHNS, SASEGT. The V gene end was trimmed by 7 bases and the J gene end by 2 bases; junction bases not matched to a gene: 7.

Only one count was recorded for this clone. V gene TRBV18 combines with J gene TRBJ2-5; D might be TRBD2 (6 bases). CDR3 size: 15 residues. Between the trimmed V and J ends, which lost 2 bases and 1 base, there was a span of 11 bases. Germline V gene data show CDR1 as KGHSH and CDR2 as LQKENI. The CDR3 DNA reads as TGTGCCAGCTCACCAGAAGGAGGGATCCAAGAGACCCAGTACTTC. It translates to CASSPEGGIQETQYF. The full variable domain, its missing parts supplied by reference TRBV18 and TRBJ2-5, is NAGVMQNPRHLVRRRGQEARLRCSPMKGHSHVYWYRQLPEEGLKFMVYLQKENIIDESGMPKERFSAEFPKEGPSILRIQQVVRGDSAAYFCASSPEGGIQETQYFGPGTRLLVL.

The rearrangement joins TRBV19 to TRBJ2-5; TRBD2 might be the D (6 bases). The germline V gene encodes CDR1 LNHDA and CDR2 SQIVND (reference sequence). V was trimmed by 5 bases and J by 3 bases, leaving 13 bases between them. The CDR3 loop spans 14 amino acids. The CDR3 loop is CASSPLGGEETQYF. DNA of the CDR3: TGTGCCAGTAGTCCCCTCGGCGGGGAAGAGACCCAGTACTTC.

A word on this clone: The junction shows a germline mismatch at one end, possibly a read error. The genes are TRBV7-7 and TRBJ2-1; 10 positions match TRBD2. The germline CDR1 and CDR2 sequences are SSHAT and FNYEAQ (reference sequence). The CDR3 has 15 amino acids. The DNA for the CDR3 is TGTGCTAGCAGCTTAGGAGCGGGGGGGAACAATGAGCAGTTCTTC. It is translated as CASSLGAGGNNEQFF.

The V gene is TRBV6-1, the J gene TRBJ1-5; 10 positions match TRBD1. The CDR3 sequence is 14 residues long. Losses at the gene ends were 11 bases for V and 9 bases for J; bases not matched to a gene: 13. The germline CDR1 and CDR2 sequences are MNHNS and SASEGT. CDR3 coding DNA: TGTGCCTTGACAGGGGGCCTTTCGTACGTGCCCCAGCATTTT. This translates into CALTGGLSYVPQHF.

The rearrangement joins TRBV5-1 to TRBJ2-3, with TRBD2 matching over 9 bases. The V gene's germline CDR1 is SGHRS and CDR2 YFSETQ. V gave up 0 bases and J gave up 4 bases; unmatched junction bases: 3. The CDR3 covers 15 residues. In DNA, the CDR3 is TGCGCCAGCAGCTTGGGCGGGAGGGGCCCAGATACGCAGTATTTT. Translation: CASSLGGRGPDTQYF.

This clone was counted a few times. The chain carries TRBV7-9 and TRBJ2-3; 8 bases fit TRBD2. The CDR3 loop spans 15 amino acids. V lost 7 bases and J lost 2; bases outside the gene matches: 8. Germline lookup yields CDR1 SEHNR and CDR2 FQNEAQ (reference sequence). This chain's CDR3 is CASTRAGVLTDTQYF. The CDR3 region has the DNA TGTGCCAGCACCCGAGCGGGAGTGCTCACAGATACGCAGTATTTT.

The chain has TRBV4-1 and TRBJ1-5; 10 bases align to TRBD1. J was trimmed by 0 bases and V by 5 bases; bases with no gene match: 13. The germline gives CDR1 MGHRA, CDR2 YSYEKL. This CDR3 spans 19 amino acids. The CDR3 region is CASSSPGQGPPNSNQPQHF. In DNA form, the CDR3 reads TGCGCCAGCAGCAGCCCGGGACAGGGGCCACCCAATAGCAATCAGCCCCAGCATTTT.

V and J are TRBV19 and TRBJ2-1; 9 positions agree with TRBD2. The CDR3 is 20 amino acids. V shed 5 bases, J shed 4 bases, and the junction held 21 bases outside the gene matches. From germline, CDR1 is LNHDA and CDR2 SQIVND (reference sequence). CDR3 loop: CASSSLAGVTRGGGYNEQFF. The CDR3 bases are TGTGCCAGTAGTTCCTTAGCGGGAGTTACCCGCGGTGGGGGGTACAATGAGCAGTTCTTC.

The CDR3 region is CASSILDGRSYEQYF. The CDR3 DNA sequence: TGTGCCAGTAGTATCCTGGACGGGAGGAGCTACGAGCAGTACTTC. The chain joins TRBV19 to TRBJ2-7; 7 nucleotides match TRBD2. CDR1 LNHDA and CDR2 SQIVND come from the germline V gene (reference sequence). The CDR3 runs 15 residues. V dropped 3 bases and J dropped 3; count of bases not matched to a gene: 8.

J is TRBJ1-1 and V is TRBV9; D possibly corresponds to TRBD1 (6 bases). This CDR3 is built from 14 residues. V was pared by 0 bases and J by 7 bases, with 13 bases between. Germline CDR1 and CDR2: SGDLS and YYNGEE. CDR3 in amino acids: CASSVGGGKGEAFF. CDR3 DNA: TGTGCCAGCAGCGTAGGGGGGGGCAAGGGTGAAGCTTTCTTT.

This chain links TRBV10-2 with TRBJ2-3; 12 nucleotides line up with TRBD2. The CDR3 has 18 amino acids. The ends lost 4 bases at V and 4 bases at J; junction bases unmatched: 12. Germline V lookup: CDR1 WSHSY, CDR2 SAAADI. The CDR3 loop reads CASSGEQETSGRPDTQYF. In DNA form, the CDR3 reads TGCGCCAGCAGTGGGGAACAAGAGACTAGCGGGAGACCAGATACGCAGTATTTT.

This chain links TRBV18 with TRBJ1-3; 8 nucleotides align to TRBD1. Germline values: CDR1 KGHSH, CDR2 LQKENI. V trimming: 4 bases; J trimming: 3 bases; junction bases outside the gene matches: 14. The CDR3 consists of 18 residues. The CDR3 DNA reads as TGTGCCAGCTCACAGTCAGCTGGGGACAGGACCCTTGGAAACACCATATATTTT. It codes for CASSQSAGDRTLGNTIYF.

This clone was seen a handful of times. The rearrangement joins TRBV9 to TRBJ2-7; a possible D gene is TRBD1 (7 bases). Germline V gene lookup returns CDR1 SGDLS and CDR2 YYNGEE. Deletions cut 3 bases from V and 2 bases from J, with 15 bases between. The CDR3 contains 15 residues. The chain's CDR3 is CASSGGDSETYEQYF. The DNA of the CDR3 is TGTGCCAGCAGCGGCGGGGACAGCGAAACCTACGAGCAGTACTTC.

The V gene is TRBV21-1, the J gene TRBJ2-3; the table's D call, TRBD2, was not checked against the DNA. TRBV21-1 is an annotated pseudogene. The CDR3 length is 15 residues. The CDR3 coding sequence is TGTGCCAGCAGCAAGATGCGGAGACGCACAGATACGCAGTATTTT. Its protein product is CASSKMRRRTDTQYF.

The chain is built from TRBV5-4 and TRBJ1-2; maybe TRBD1 (6 bases). This CDR3 is built from 15 residues. The germline V and J ends were trimmed by 0 bases and 0 bases, with 9 bases remaining between them. The germline V gene encodes CDR1 SGHNT and CDR2 YYREEE (reference sequence). CDR3 sequence: CASSLAGDTNYGYTF. Here the CDR3 DNA reads TGTGCCAGCAGCTTGGCTGGGGACACTAACTATGGCTACACCTTC.

This clone was detected a few times. The rearrangement links TRBV2 to TRBJ1-1; D is perhaps TRBD1 (5 bases). The germline CDR1 and CDR2 sequences are SNHLY and FYNNEI. V shed 4 bases and J shed 4 bases, with 7 bases lying between them. This CDR3 has 12 residues. CDR3 in amino acids: CASSGGSTEAFF. The CDR3 nucleotides read TGTGCCAGCAGTGGGGGCAGCACTGAAGCTTTCTTT.

A remark on this clone: One base separates it from a far larger clone, so it is likely a read error. The same CDR3 can be traced to other DNA sequences in this sample. This chain connects TRBV5-5 to TRBJ2-7; TRBD2 matches 11 bases. The CDR3 totals 15 residues. V dropped 3 bases and J dropped 2; count of bases not matched to a gene: 4. CDR1 is SGHKS and CDR2 is YYEKEE in the germline V gene (reference sequence). The CDR3 nucleotides read TGTGCCAGCAGCTGGGGGACTAGCGGAACCTACGAGCAGTACTTC. It translates to CASSWGTSGTYEQYF.

This sequence joins TRBV19 and TRBJ2-7; TRBD1 aligns across 7 bases. CDR3 size: 14 residues. CDR1 and CDR2 (germline): LNHDA, SQIVND (reference sequence). V lost 5 bases, J lost 2 bases, and 6 bases stayed unmatched. The CDR3 here is CASSPTGVPYEQYF. CDR3 coding DNA: TGTGCCAGTAGTCCCACAGGGGTACCCTACGAGCAGTACTTC.

The CDR3 nucleotides read TGTGCCTCTGGGGGGGCAGGAGCTAACTATGGCTACACCTTC. Encoded protein: CASGGAGANYGYTF. This sequence joins TRBV7-9 and TRBJ1-2; a weak D match, TRBD1 (6 bases). V was shortened by 11 bases and J by 0 bases, with 16 bases between the two germline ends. This CDR3 contains 14 residues. Germline CDR1 reads SEHNR; CDR2 reads FQNEAQ (reference sequence).

The chain is built from TRBV30 and TRBJ2-5; 11 positions agree with TRBD1. CDR1 and CDR2 (germline): GTSNPN, SVGIG (reference sequence). This CDR3 comprises 16 residues. V shed 2 bases, J shed 2 bases, and the junction held 7 bases outside the gene matches. The CDR3 coding sequence is TGTGCCTGGAGTCTGCCAGGGGACAGGGGGCAAGAGACCCAGTACTTC. Protein: CAWSLPGDRGQETQYF.

The V call is TRBV25-1, the J call TRBJ1-1, with D possibly being TRBD1 (6 bases). This CDR3 has 11 residues. CDR1 MGHDK and CDR2 SYGVNS come from the germline V gene. The ends were cut back, 6 bases at V and 5 bases at J, with 7 bases in the middle. Here the CDR3 DNA reads TGTGCCAGCAGAGGGGGAACTGAAGCTTTCTTT. This gives the protein CASRGGTEAFF. The full variable domain, with the rest looked up from reference TRBV25-1 and TRBJ1-1, is EADIYQTPRYLVIGTGKKITLECSQTMGHDKMYWYQQDPGMELHLIHYSYGVNSTEKGDLSSESTVSRIRTEHFPLTLESARPSHTSQYLCASRGGTEAFFGQGTRLTVV.

V and J are TRBV28 and TRBJ2-7; D unclear. This CDR3 is built from 17 residues. V gave up 3 bases and J gave up 6 bases, with 24 bases separating them. Germline loops: CDR1 MDHEN, CDR2 SYDVKM. The CDR3 spells CASSLTHYRTPFSEQYF. The CDR3 bases are TGTGCCAGCAGTTTGACACATTACCGAACTCCATTCAGCGAGCAGTACTTC.